This T cell receptor beta chain is drawn from a study of T-cell reconstitution after alpha-beta-depleted transplantation in children. TCRbeta library construction was performed incorporating unique molecular identifiers. In TCRdb, the PCR reads were re-called with MiXCR into one record per CDR3 protein. The sample carries approximately 800,000 distinct CDR3 sequences, under 20% recorded once. CDR1 and CDR2 from the germline V gene are KGHSH and LQKENI. CDR3 size: 15 residues. The ends lost 4 bases at V and 2 bases at J; junction bases unmatched: 4. The sequencing here drew on PBMCs, mostly from graft donor cells, taken 360 days after TCRalphabeta/CD19-depleted stem cell transplant. This receptor was identified in a male patient between 5 and 17 years old who had a stem cell transplant for acute lymphoblastic leukemia, so the T cells may come from the graft donor. The chain employs TRBV18 and TRBJ2-3; 9 bases fit TRBD1. The CDR3 DNA follows: TGTGCCAGCTCACAACAGGGGGCCCACACAGATACGCAGTATTTT. Translated, it gives CASSQQGAHTDTQYF.